A selection of T cell receptor beta chains follows, all from one sample in a study of blood T cell repertoires in COVID-19. TCRdb's copy holds only in-frame clones and misses some; the assay was immunoSEQ multiplex PCR. The table includes 70,000 or so clones, about 92% detected once. The sequenced sample was peripheral blood. The receptors here all came from a man aged 50 to 60 with acute or convalescent COVID-19. CDR3s include the opening cysteine and the closing phenylalanine or tryptophan.

J | V | length | CDR3
TRBJ2-1 | TRBV29-1 | 14 | CSVQSRLENNEQFF
TRBJ1-5 | TRBV3-1/TRBV3-2 | 15 | CASSQDPTEGQPQHF
TRBJ1-2 | TRBV6-2/TRBV6-3 | 16 | CASNPSGQGFFYGYTF
TRBJ2-1 | TRBV3-1/TRBV3-2 | 15 | CASSQGQRSYNEQFF
TRBJ2-3 | TRBV7-9 | 18 | CASSLWRTGTDSTDTQYF
TRBJ1-3 | TRBV6-5 | 14 | CASPRQGAVYTIYF
TRBJ1-5 | TRBV19 | 17 | CASRRWTGSYSNQPQHF
TRBJ2-2 | TRBV27 | 15 | CASSSGGQHTGELFF
TRBJ2-3 | TRBV7-2 | 16 | CASSTLAGGSTDTQYF
TRBJ2-5 | TRBV18 | 13 | CASSPGGKETQYF
TRBJ2-5 | TRBV7-7 | 13 | CASSPTGGETQYF
TRBJ1-1 | TRBV6-6 | 15 | CASRWDRGVATEAFF
TRBJ2-5 | TRBV7-9 | 15 | CASSPTGTGVETQYF
TRBJ2-7 | TRBV5-1 | 12 | CASSRDYYEQYF
TRBJ1-6 | TRBV27 | 14 | CASSPSSYNSPLHF
TRBJ2-2 | TRBV19 | 17 | CASTPYGQTPNTGELFF
TRBJ2-1 | TRBV7-9 | 16 | CASSLGVQRGYNEQFF
TRBJ2-3 | TRBV5-4 | 16 | CASSPLLAGGTDTQYF
TRBJ2-1 | TRBV9 | 16 | CASSVALPTLVDEQFF
TRBJ2-2 | TRBV7-2 | 14 | CASSPARGSGELFF
TRBJ2-5 | TRBV9 | 14 | CASSVVGGKETQYF
TRBJ1-4 | TRBV18 | 14 | CASSPSQGDEKLFF
TRBJ2-1 | TRBV11-3 | 14 | CASSSSGPYNEQFF
TRBJ2-7 | TRBV18 | 14 | CASSATGISYEQYF
TRBJ1-4 | TRBV18 | 15 | CASSPRTGGNEKLFF
TRBJ1-5 | TRBV30 | 13 | CAWSVRSNQPQHF
TRBJ2-2 | TRBV9 | 16 | CASSASTGAVRRELFF
TRBJ2-5 | TRBV7-6 | 15 | CASSTRQVLLETQYF
TRBJ2-3 | TRBV18 | 19 | CASSPPRTSGRERTDTQYF
TRBJ2-1 | TRBV4-3 | 13 | CASSPSLAGLQFF
TRBJ1-2 | TRBV29-1 | 12 | CSVVTGGDGYTF
TRBJ1-3 | TRBV9 | 15 | CASSVVGDPGNTIYF
TRBJ2-5 | TRBV6-6 | 15 | CASSPGTASRETQYF
TRBJ2-3 | TRBV12-3/TRBV12-4 | 11 | CASRRTGMQYF
TRBJ2-1 | TRBV29-1 | 15 | CSVDKVGGTYNEQFF
TRBJ1-1 | TRBV5-5 | 14 | CASSLGQPNTEAFF
TRBJ2-5 | TRBV5-1 | 15 | CASSLASPYQETQYF
TRBJ2-5 | TRBV13 | 13 | CASSLKSGETQYF
TRBJ1-2 | TRBV5-1 | 15 | CASSLGGTGVYGYTF
TRBJ2-7 | TRBV4-2 | 14 | CASRSSGRKYEQYF
TRBJ2-3 | TRBV7-2 | 14 | CASSPGTPTDTQYF
TRBJ1-1 | TRBV14 | 12 | CASSQGRGSPFF
TRBJ1-1 | TRBV29-1 | 13 | CSANVGLDTEAFF
TRBJ2-2 | TRBV28 | 12 | CASSLSTGELFF
TRBJ1-2 | TRBV30 | 14 | CAWAPRQGLYGYTF
TRBJ2-3 | TRBV15 | 12 | CATRDNTDTQYF
TRBJ2-5 | TRBV5-1 | 15 | CASRLQFLDQETQYF
TRBJ2-3 | TRBV11-2 | 17 | CASSSSGSGREGDTQYF
TRBJ2-3 | TRBV11-2 | 11 | CASSLSDTQYF
TRBJ1-2 | TRBV11-2 | 17 | CASSSLMGPGLIIGYTF
TRBJ1-2 | TRBV28 | 13 | CASTPRPGYGYTF
TRBJ1-4 | TRBV5-6 | 17 | CASSVWTGIGTNEKLFF
TRBJ1-4 | TRBV11-2 | 15 | CASSRWTELNEKLFF
TRBJ1-2 | TRBV5-6 | 13 | CASSLDRFYGYTF